This T cell receptor beta chain was captured in a study of blood T cell repertoires in COVID-19. Study overall: T cells, B-cell-depleted T cells, or PBMCs supplied cDNA or gDNA.

Using immunoSEQ multiplex PCR, the repertoire was profiled, and TCRdb retains in-frame clones only, with some absent. In the table there are roughly 400,000 clones, 88% of which are singletons. The V end was cut by 3 bases, the J end by 3 bases, with 9 bases between. The length of the CDR3 is 13 residues. Germline CDR1 reads PRHDT; CDR2 reads FYEKMQ (reference sequence). Sequencing was carried out using PBMCs or T cells enriched from blood (not recorded which). The chain couples TRBV13 to TRBJ2-7; a weak D match, TRBD2 (5 bases). The sequence was collected from a woman aged 35 to 49 with acute COVID-19. For the CDR3, the DNA is TGTGCCAGCAGCTTCACGGGGTTCTACGAGCAGTACTTC. It specifies CASSFTGFYEQYF.